The rows below give T cell receptor beta chains drawn from one sample of a study of early T cells in non-severe SARS-CoV-2 infection. From the 5' RACE reads, TCRdb called clonotypes with MiXCR, one entry per CDR3 protein. The table includes tens of thousands of distinct CDR3 sequences, 12% detected once. Sample: whole blood, taken at baseline. The receptors were sampled from an adult who was a healthcare worker with PCR-confirmed SARS-CoV-2 infection or an uninfected control (not recorded which). The donor label of this sample is uncertain. Both conserved end residues are part of each CDR3. A D gene is named only where the DNA matches it firmly. Rows may omit the clone size; those that give it use once, few, many or a size class.

v_call,j_call,clone_size,d_call,cdr3_aa,cdr3_nt
TRBV3-1,TRBJ1-4,many,TRBD1,CASSAGTGIEKLFF,TGTGCCAGCAGCGCCGGGACAGGGATTGAAAAACTGTTTTTT
TRBV12-3/TRBV12-4,TRBJ1-1,many,TRBD1,CASNTGVHTEAFF,TGTGCCAGCAATACAGGGGTCCACACTGAAGCTTTCTTT
TRBV6-2/TRBV6-3,TRBJ2-7,many,NA,CASRRRFYEQYF,TGTGCCAGCAGACGCAGATTCTACGAGCAGTACTTC
TRBV12-3/TRBV12-4,TRBJ2-7,few,NA,CASSFKAHTNYEQYF,TGTGCCAGCAGTTTTAAGGCTCATACTAACTACGAGCAGTACTTC
TRBV7-2,TRBJ2-1,few,TRBD2,CASTYLGEGYNEQFF,TGTGCCAGCACCTACCTAGGGGAGGGCTACAATGAGCAGTTCTTC
TRBV7-9,TRBJ1-4,NA,TRBD1,CASSPGTAATNEKLFF,TGTGCCAGCAGCCCAGGGACAGCCGCAACTAATGAAAAACTGTTTTTT
TRBV20-1,TRBJ2-1,NA,TRBD2,CSASGGSGEQFF,TGCAGTGCTTCGGGAGGGTCTGGCGAGCAGTTCTTC
TRBV6-1,TRBJ1-1,NA,TRBD1,CASTPFKGANTEAFF,TGTGCCAGCACCCCCTTCAAGGGGGCGAACACTGAAGCTTTCTTT
TRBV28,TRBJ2-1,NA,NA,CASSAATTNNEQFF,TGTGCCAGCAGCGCCGCCACAACAAACAATGAGCAGTTCTTC
TRBV5-1,TRBJ2-1,few,NA,CASSGTTTYNEQFF,TGCGCCAGCAGCGGAACTACTACATACAATGAGCAGTTCTTC
TRBV2,TRBJ2-2,many,NA,CASSENPSGTGELFF,TGTGCCAGCAGTGAGAATCCTTCGGGCACCGGGGAGCTGTTTTTT
TRBV11-2,TRBJ2-3,NA,TRBD2,CAYGGVLDTQYF,TGTGCCTACGGGGGGGTCTTAGATACGCAGTATTTT
TRBV4-3,TRBJ1-5,few,NA,CASSQGASTVNQPQHF,TGCGCCAGCAGCCAAGGGGCAAGTACCGTCAATCAGCCCCAGCATTTT
TRBV7-9,TRBJ1-1,NA,TRBD1,CASSSTTGGSGTEAFF,TGTGCCAGCAGCTCCACGACAGGGGGCTCGGGAACTGAAGCTTTCTTT
TRBV2,TRBJ1-5,NA,NA,CASSDLGLNQPQHF,TGTGCCAGCAGTGATTTAGGGTTAAATCAGCCCCAGCATTTT
TRBV4-3,TRBJ1-1,NA,NA,CASSQERRATEAFF,TGCGCCAGCAGCCAAGAGAGGAGGGCCACTGAAGCTTTCTTT
TRBV9,TRBJ2-5,NA,TRBD2,CASSAYPGLADQETQYF,TGTGCCAGCAGCGCCTACCCGGGACTAGCGGACCAAGAGACCCAGTACTTC
TRBV6-1,TRBJ2-2,NA,NA,CASMWGAGGELFF,TGTGCCAGCATGTGGGGGGCCGGCGGGGAGCTGTTTTTT
TRBV5-1,TRBJ1-6,NA,TRBD1,CASSPGQPYNSPLHF,TGCGCCAGCAGCCCGGGACAGCCCTATAATTCACCCCTCCACTTT
TRBV20-1,TRBJ2-3,few,TRBD2,CSASRGGSTDTQYF,TGCAGTGCTAGCCGGGGAGGGAGCACAGATACGCAGTATTTT
TRBV20-1,TRBJ2-3,many,NA,CSGLHGRGTDTQYF,TGCAGCGGGCTTCATGGGCGGGGTACAGATACGCAGTATTTT
TRBV9,TRBJ2-3,few,NA,CASSVAVSTDTQYF,TGTGCCAGCAGCGTAGCTGTCTCTACAGATACGCAGTATTTT
TRBV10-3,TRBJ2-1,NA,NA,CAIRGRDEQFF,TGTGCCATCAGGGGCCGAGATGAGCAGTTCTTC
TRBV6-2/TRBV6-3,TRBJ2-7,NA,NA,CASSRRPPASYEQYF,TGTGCCAGCAGCCGAAGGCCCCCGGCGTCCTACGAGCAGTACTTC
TRBV6-6,TRBJ2-3,once,NA,CASSGHTDTQYF,TGTGCCAGCAGCGGACACACAGATACGCAGTATTTT
TRBV9,TRBJ2-3,few,NA,CASSDGGGRNTDTQYF,TGTGCCAGCAGCGACGGAGGTGGTCGAAACACAGATACGCAGTATTTT
TRBV20-1,TRBJ2-3,few,NA,CSARVGDTQYF,TGCAGTGCTAGAGTGGGAGATACGCAGTATTTT
TRBV20-1,TRBJ2-1,few,TRBD2,CSASRTSGSYNEQFF,TGCAGTGCTTCCCGGACTAGCGGGAGTTACAATGAGCAGTTCTTC
TRBV6-6,TRBJ1-2,many,TRBD1,CASSYLGGQGYGYTF,TGTGCCAGCAGTTACCTGGGAGGACAGGGCTATGGCTACACCTTC
TRBV28,TRBJ2-5,many,NA,CASSPTGPRETQYF,TGTGCCAGCAGTCCAACTGGGCCAAGAGAGACCCAGTACTTC
TRBV28,TRBJ1-1,many,TRBD1,CASSSNPYRDRGWAFF,TGTGCCAGCAGTTCCAACCCTTACCGGGACAGGGGGTGGGCTTTCTTT
TRBV7-8,TRBJ1-5,NA,NA,CASSFRGAPQHF,TGTGCCAGCAGCTTTCGGGGAGCGCCCCAGCATTTT
TRBV6-6,TRBJ2-7,many,NA,CASSRDAKAYEQYF,TGTGCCAGCAGTCGGGACGCAAAAGCCTACGAGCAGTACTTC
TRBV5-5,TRBJ2-2,many,NA,CASSLMAGSNTGELFF,TGTGCCAGCAGCTTGATGGCGGGGTCGAACACCGGGGAGCTGTTTTTT
TRBV20-1,TRBJ2-1,NA,TRBD2,CSKPGLAGLNEQFF,TGCAGTAAACCGGGACTAGCGGGGCTCAATGAGCAGTTCTTC
TRBV19,TRBJ1-5,NA,TRBD1,CASSRDRAGNQPQHF,TGTGCCAGTAGTAGGGACAGGGCAGGAAATCAGCCCCAGCATTTT
TRBV11-3,TRBJ2-1,few,TRBD2,CASSIGTRYNEQFF,TGTGCCAGCAGCATCGGGACTAGGTACAATGAGCAGTTCTTC
TRBV7-3,TRBJ2-3,NA,NA,CASSQTSLVMDTQYF,TGTGCCAGCAGCCAGACCTCACTAGTTATGGATACGCAGTATTTT
TRBV15,TRBJ2-3,NA,NA,CATSRDWRSRGATDTQYF,TGTGCCACCAGCAGAGATTGGAGGAGTAGGGGGGCCACAGATACGCAGTATTTT
TRBV10-1,TRBJ1-1,few,NA,CASSPDGFREYTEAFF,TGCGCCAGCAGTCCCGATGGATTCAGGGAGTACACTGAAGCTTTCTTT
TRBV12-3/TRBV12-4,TRBJ2-5,many,NA,CASSLVEETQYF,TGTGCCAGCAGTTTAGTTGAAGAGACCCAGTACTTC
TRBV7-6,TRBJ2-3,NA,NA,CASSRDFTDTQYF,TGTGCCAGCAGCCGGGACTTCACAGATACGCAGTATTTT
TRBV18,TRBJ1-1,few,NA,CASSPAMNTEAFF,TGTGCCAGCTCACCAGCGATGAACACTGAAGCTTTCTTT
TRBV9,TRBJ2-7,few,NA,CASSPREDEQYF,TGTGCCAGCAGCCCCAGGGAGGACGAGCAGTACTTC
TRBV7-9,TRBJ2-3,NA,NA,CASSLEWRGKTGETDTQYF,TGTGCCAGCAGCTTAGAATGGCGGGGTAAGACCGGCGAAACAGATACGCAGTATTTT
TRBV10-3,TRBJ2-1,NA,TRBD2,CAISRASGGPTYNEQFF,TGTGCCATCAGTCGGGCTAGCGGGGGGCCTACCTACAATGAGCAGTTCTTC
TRBV3-1,TRBJ2-1,few,NA,CASSRTRSENEQFF,TGTGCCAGCAGCCGGACTCGATCGGAAAATGAGCAGTTCTTC
TRBV5-8,TRBJ2-1,NA,NA,CASSLTSPSYNEQFF,TGTGCCAGCAGCTTGACTAGCCCCTCCTACAATGAGCAGTTCTTC
TRBV5-5,TRBJ1-5,many,TRBD1,CASSLIPGQAHQPQHF,TGTGCCAGCAGCTTAATCCCCGGACAGGCCCATCAGCCCCAGCATTTT
TRBV20-1,TRBJ2-1,many,NA,CSARLNIADEQFF,TGCAGTGCTAGACTAAATATAGCGGATGAGCAGTTCTTC
TRBV20-1,TRBJ2-1,NA,TRBD2,CSARGTSGGNHNEQFF,TGCAGTGCTAGAGGGACTAGCGGCGGGAACCACAATGAGCAGTTCTTC
TRBV4-1,TRBJ1-4,few,NA,CASSQDLRRDEKLFF,TGCGCCAGCAGCCAAGACTTAAGGAGGGATGAAAAACTGTTTTTT
TRBV20-1,TRBJ1-1,NA,TRBD1,CSAEQGAKTEAFF,TGCAGTGCTGAACAGGGGGCTAAGACTGAAGCTTTCTTT
TRBV20-1,TRBJ2-2,many,NA,CSARPLPVSGWTGELFF,TGCAGTGCTAGACCCCTCCCGGTGTCAGGGTGGACCGGGGAGCTGTTTTTT